This is a list of T cell receptor beta chains from one sample in a study of cytomegalovirus exposure and HLA in healthy donors. The method was immunoSEQ multiplex PCR; TCRdb's version includes in-frame clones alone and lacks a portion of them. Among 100,000 to 150,000 clones, 76% were seen once, and the ten largest hold about 2%. The specimen was PBMCs. Source of these receptors: a man aged 45-65 years in good health and CMV-seronegative. The CDR3 runs from the conserved cysteine through the conserved F or W. The D gene is left open where the match is weak. Clone size is shown for a subset of rows, as once, few, many or a class of expanded clone.

cdr3_nt cdr3_aa v_call clone_size j_call d_call cdr3_length
TGTGCCAAAACTGAGAGCTCCTACGAGCAGTACTTC CAKTESSYEQYF TRBV10-3 NA TRBJ2-7 NA 12
TGTGCCAGCAGCTTAGAGAAAACAGGTGATGGCTACACCTTC CASSLEKTGDGYTF TRBV11-2 once TRBJ1-2 NA 14
TGCGCCAGCAGCTTAGACAGTCGCCAAGAGACCCAGTACTTC CASSLDSRQETQYF TRBV5-1 NA TRBJ2-5 NA 14
TGTGCCAGCAGCCCGCAGGGGGGTGAGCAGTTCTTC CASSPQGGEQFF TRBV7-8 NA TRBJ2-1 NA 12
TGCGCCAGCAGACAGACCGGGACAGTTAACTATGGCTACACCTTC CASRQTGTVNYGYTF TRBV5-1 few TRBJ1-2 TRBD1 15
TGCAGCGTTGTAGGGGAAGTGGGCAATGAGCAGTTCTTC CSVVGEVGNEQFF TRBV29-1 NA TRBJ2-1 NA 13
TGTGCCAGCAGCCGGTCGGGGACAGCCTTCACCGGGGAGCTGTTTTTT CASSRSGTAFTGELFF TRBV7-2 NA TRBJ2-2 TRBD1 16
TGTGCCAGTAGTCCCCAGGGAGGGGACGAAAAACTGTTTTTT CASSPQGGDEKLFF TRBV19 NA TRBJ1-4 NA 14
TGTGCCAGCAGTCGGACTAGGGGGAACCGTGGTGAGACCCAGTACTTC CASSRTRGNRGETQYF TRBV11-2 NA TRBJ2-5 NA 16
TGCGCCAGCAGCCCCCGGGACCGCGGGCGGGGGACCCAGTACTTC CASSPRDRGRGTQYF TRBV4-1 NA TRBJ2-5 NA 15
TGTGCCACCAGCGAGGGAGGGAGTAGCACAGATACGCAGTATTTT CATSEGGSSTDTQYF TRBV15 NA TRBJ2-3 TRBD2 15
TGTGCCAGCAGTTACTCGGGCCAGTCTGATTCACCCCTCCACTTT CASSYSGQSDSPLHF TRBV6-5 NA TRBJ1-6 NA 15
TGTGCCAGCAGCTTAGCCGATCAGGCCTACTCATGGGTCGATGAGCAGTTCTTC CASSLADQAYSWVDEQFF TRBV7-2 NA TRBJ2-1 NA 18
TGCGCCAGCAGTCCGGGGAGCTCCGGCGGGGAGCTGTTTTTT CASSPGSSGGELFF TRBV23-1 NA TRBJ2-2 NA 14
TGTGCCATCAGTGAGTCTCTCGGGGGTTCGACGCAGCCCCAGCATTTT CAISESLGGSTQPQHF TRBV10-3 NA TRBJ1-5 NA 16
TGTGCCAGCAGCCCTAACAAATATCAGGAAAACATTCAGTACTTC CASSPNKYQENIQYF TRBV11-3 NA TRBJ2-4 NA 15
TGCGCCAGCAGCCATCGTTTAGGGACAGGGACCCCTGAAGCTTTCTTT CASSHRLGTGTPEAFF TRBV4-1 NA TRBJ1-1 TRBD1 16
TGCAGCGTTTACAGGGCCTATGGCTACACCTTC CSVYRAYGYTF TRBV29-1 NA TRBJ1-2 NA 11
TGCGCCAGCAGGGTGGGACAGGGGGCGCCCACTGGCTACACCTTC CASRVGQGAPTGYTF TRBV5-1 NA TRBJ1-2 TRBD1 15
TGTGCCAGCAGGCCGGAACAGGGGAGCAATCAGCCCCAGCATTTT CASRPEQGSNQPQHF TRBV27 NA TRBJ1-5 TRBD1 15
TGTGCCACCGCGCCGACAGGGGGCTTGAACGAGCAGTACTTC CATAPTGGLNEQYF TRBV19 NA TRBJ2-7 TRBD1 14
TGTGCCAGCAGCTTATCGGGGGGGACTAGGAAGTCAGATACGCAGTATTTT CASSLSGGTRKSDTQYF TRBV11-1 NA TRBJ2-3 TRBD2 17
TGCGCCAGCAGCCAAGAGAGGCCTGGGGCCAACGTCCTGACTTTC CASSQERPGANVLTF TRBV4-3 NA TRBJ2-6 NA 15
TGTGCCAGCAGTGCCGGGACTTCGAACACCGGGGAGCTGTTTTTT CASSAGTSNTGELFF TRBV25-1 NA TRBJ2-2 NA 15
TGTGCCAGCAGCTACAGGGGGTCCTTTCAGCCCCAGCATTTT CASSYRGSFQPQHF TRBV5-6 few TRBJ1-5 TRBD1 14
TGTGCCAGCAGCTTGGGGACAGGACTCATGAACACTGAAGCTTTCTTT CASSLGTGLMNTEAFF TRBV5-4 NA TRBJ1-1 TRBD1 16
TGTGCCACCAGCAGAGATGTGGGGAGGACAGATACGCAGTATTTT CATSRDVGRTDTQYF TRBV15 NA TRBJ2-3 NA 15
TGTGCCAGCAGCAGAGGACAAGGCACAGATACGCAGTATTTT CASSRGQGTDTQYF TRBV6-5 few TRBJ2-3 NA 14
TGTGCCAGCAGCATCCACCGAGACATCGCTATCTTC CASSIHRDIAIF TRBV5-5 NA TRBJ2-1 NA 12
TGCGCCAGCGCTGGGACTAGCTCCTACAATGAGCAGTTCTTC CASAGTSSYNEQFF TRBV5-1 NA TRBJ2-1 TRBD2 14
TGCGCCAGCAGCCAACGCCCCACAGAACCTTTCAATGAAAAACTGTTTTTT CASSQRPTEPFNEKLFF TRBV4-1 NA TRBJ1-4 NA 17